A selection of T cell receptor beta chains follows, all from one sample in a study of Ad26.COV2.S vaccination and SARS-CoV-2 variants. Repertoires were generated with immunoSEQ multiplex PCR, while TCRdb's copy carries only in-frame clones and drops some. The sample carries fewer than 400,000 clones, 70% to 90% recorded once. The sample here was peripheral blood, taken in a trial of Ad26.COV2.S vaccine versus placebo. The receptors were gathered from a person between 18 and 65 years old who received the Ad26.COV2.S COVID-19 vaccine or a placebo. Both conserved end residues are part of each CDR3. The order of the fields is J gene, D gene, V gene, clone size, CDR3 protein, CDR3 DNA. D genes are given only for firm matches. Size is stated for part of the rows, as once, few or many counts, or as a class when the clone is expanded.

>TRBJ2-1|TRBD2|TRBV7-9|-
CASRGAGGQGEQFF
TGTGCCAGCAGGGGAGCGGGAGGGCAGGGTGAGCAGTTCTTC
>TRBJ2-5|-|TRBV6-2/TRBV6-3|-
CASSYSPGGETQYF
TGTGCCAGCAGTTATTCCCCGGGCGGGGAGACCCAGTACTTC
>TRBJ2-7|TRBD2|TRBV5-1|-
CASSMGGGRAYEQYF
TGCGCCAGCAGCATGGGAGGCGGGAGGGCCTACGAGCAGTACTTC
>TRBJ1-4|-|TRBV15|-
CATSREMGEGEKLFF
TGTGCCACCAGCAGAGAGATGGGGGAGGGTGAAAAACTGTTTTTT
>TRBJ2-7|-|TRBV28|-
CASSLRVPYEQYF
TGTGCCAGCAGCCTCAGGGTCCCCTACGAGCAGTACTTC
>TRBJ2-5|-|TRBV28|-
CASSFRGQLYF
TGTGCCAGCAGTTTCCGGGGGCAACTGTACTTC
>TRBJ2-7|-|TRBV5-4|-
CASSLGRNYEQYF
TGTGCCAGCAGCTTGGGTAGAAACTACGAGCAGTACTTC
>TRBJ1-6|-|TRBV28|-
CASSPTQQSFFHF
TGTGCCAGCAGTCCGACCCAACAGAGCTTCTTCCACTTT
>TRBJ2-7|-|TRBV6-1|-
CASSEPSREQYF
TGTGCCAGCAGTGAACCCTCCAGAGAGCAGTACTTC
>TRBJ2-5|TRBD2|TRBV6-5|-
CASSIPSGTGETQYF
TGTGCCAGCAGTATCCCTAGCGGGACGGGAGAGACCCAGTACTTC
>TRBJ2-5|-|TRBV9|once
CASSDGRSSYQETQYF
TGTGCCAGCAGCGATGGGCGGAGCTCCTACCAAGAGACCCAGTACTTC
>TRBJ2-1|-|TRBV18|-
CASSTRWENEQFF
TGTGCCAGCTCGACCCGGTGGGAAAATGAGCAGTTCTTC
>TRBJ2-5|-|TRBV29-1|-
CSVDYGGETQYF
TGCAGCGTTGATTACGGCGGGGAGACCCAGTACTTC
>TRBJ2-7|TRBD1|TRBV9|-
CASSVLGDSPGEQYF
TGTGCCAGCAGCGTACTCGGGGACAGTCCGGGGGAGCAGTACTTC
>TRBJ1-3|-|TRBV6-5|-
CASTQGGHSGNTIYF
TGTGCCAGCACCCAAGGGGGGCACTCTGGAAACACCATATATTTT
>TRBJ1-5|-|TRBV6-1|-
CASSDSLGGGQPQHF
TGTGCCAGCAGTGATTCACTGGGGGGTGGTCAGCCCCAGCATTTT
>TRBJ2-3|-|TRBV18|-
CASSRTSTDTQYF
TGTGCCAGCTCACGAACTAGCACAGATACGCAGTATTTT
>TRBJ2-1|-|TRBV12-3/TRBV12-4|-
CASSSREAEQFF
TGTGCCAGCAGTTCCAGGGAGGCTGAGCAGTTCTTC
>TRBJ2-1|-|TRBV28|-
CASRKSASDNEQFF
TGTGCCAGCAGAAAAAGCGCGTCCGACAATGAGCAGTTCTTC
>TRBJ2-7|-|TRBV7-6|-
CASSFTENYEQYF
TGTGCCAGCAGCTTCACAGAGAACTACGAGCAGTACTTC
>TRBJ1-2|-|TRBV28|-
CASSPQAAPYGYTF
TGTGCCAGCAGCCCCCAGGCCGCCCCCTATGGCTACACCTTC
>TRBJ2-1|TRBD2|TRBV28|-
CASSLIARGLAGLEQFF
TGTGCCAGCAGTTTAATAGCTCGGGGGCTAGCGGGACTTGAGCAGTTCTTC
>TRBJ2-5|-|TRBV12-5|-
CASGLVPGETQYF
TGTGCTAGTGGTTTGGTACCCGGGGAGACCCAGTACTTC
>TRBJ2-7|TRBD1|TRBV15|-
CATGTDLSEQYF
TGTGCCACCGGGACAGACCTCTCCGAGCAGTACTTC
>TRBJ1-2|-|TRBV7-9|-
CASSTRPERLGGYTF
TGTGCCAGCAGCACCCGACCAGAGCGGCTGGGCGGCTACACCTTC
>TRBJ1-1|TRBD1|TRBV24-1|-
CATSDHPGQGIRLGMVPEAFF
TGTGCCACCAGTGACCATCCGGGACAGGGAATTCGTTTAGGCATGGTCCCTGAAGCTTTCTTT
>TRBJ1-2|TRBD1|TRBV28|-
CATITPQGGGLYGYTF
TGTGCCACCATCACACCACAGGGAGGGGGCCTCTATGGCTACACCTTC
>TRBJ2-7|-|TRBV27|-
CASSFLGGQLYEQYF
TGTGCCAGCAGTTTCCTCGGCGGCCAGCTCTACGAGCAGTACTTC
>TRBJ2-7|-|TRBV10-2|-
CASSESYEQYF
TGCGCCAGCAGTGAGTCTTACGAGCAGTACTTC
>TRBJ2-6|-|TRBV30|once
CAWSVTNSGANVLTF
TGTGCCTGGAGTGTAACGAACTCTGGGGCCAACGTCCTGACTTTC
>TRBJ1-2|TRBD1|TRBV28|-
CASGWDRTREWGYTF
TGTGCCAGCGGGTGGGACAGGACCCGAGAGTGGGGCTACACCTTC
>TRBJ2-2|-|TRBV6-1|-
CASSEVRTLNTGELFF
TGTGCCAGCAGTGAAGTCAGGACGCTAAACACCGGGGAGCTGTTTTTT
>TRBJ2-2|TRBD1|TRBV19|few
CASRVGQGRGTGELFF
TGTGCCAGTAGGGTCGGACAGGGGAGGGGCACCGGGGAGCTGTTTTTT
>TRBJ1-4|TRBD1|TRBV9|-
CASSERDSRREKLFF
TGTGCCAGCAGTGAGAGGGACAGTCGGCGAGAAAAACTGTTTTTT
>TRBJ1-5|-|TRBV30|-
CAWSKIEGRQGNQPQHF
TGTGCCTGGAGCAAAATAGAGGGCCGACAGGGCAATCAGCCCCAGCATTTT
>TRBJ2-3|-|TRBV5-5|-
CASSLVAGKSTDTQYF
TGTGCCAGCAGCTTGGTTGCGGGAAAAAGCACAGATACGCAGTATTTT
>TRBJ1-2|TRBD1|TRBV4-1|-
CASSQDSGGFGYTF
TGCGCCAGCAGCCAAGACTCAGGGGGCTTTGGCTACACCTTC
>TRBJ2-2|-|TRBV19|-
CASKEGPNTGELFF
TGTGCCAGTAAGGAGGGACCGAACACCGGGGAGCTGTTTTTT
>TRBJ2-3|TRBD1|TRBV6-4|-
CASSDSRTGSDTQYF
TGTGCCAGCAGTGACTCTAGGACAGGGTCAGATACGCAGTATTTT
>TRBJ2-1|-|TRBV7-5|-
CVRSFLKGLAGSYNEQFF
TGTGTCAGAAGCTTTTTGAAGGGTCTAGCGGGATCCTACAATGAGCAGTTCTTC
>TRBJ1-5|-|TRBV6-6|few
CASKQGVGQPQHF
TGTGCCAGTAAACAGGGAGTAGGGCAGCCCCAGCATTTT
>TRBJ2-7|-|TRBV3-1/TRBV3-2|-
CASSRDAYEQYF
TGTGCCAGCAGCCGGGACGCCTACGAGCAGTACTTC
>TRBJ2-7|-|TRBV25-1|once
CASSPAVVRNSYEQYF
TGTGCCAGCAGTCCCGCTGTTGTCCGAAACTCCTACGAGCAGTACTTC
>TRBJ2-7|-|TRBV28|-
CASSFPGSYEQYF
TGTGCCAGCAGTTTCCCCGGGTCCTACGAGCAGTACTTC
>TRBJ2-5|-|TRBV7-2|-
CASSVDRRSGETQYF
TGTGCCAGCAGCGTCGACAGGCGCTCGGGGGAGACCCAGTACTTC
>TRBJ2-7|-|TRBV30|-
CAWSARFGGEQYF
TGTGCCTGGAGTGCCCGCTTTGGCGGCGAGCAGTACTTC
>TRBJ2-5|-|TRBV10-3|-
CAISESRGETQYF
TGTGCCATCAGTGAGTCGAGGGGAGAGACCCAGTACTTC
>TRBJ2-7|TRBD2|TRBV5-1|-
CASSLAGGLSYEQYF
TGCGCCAGCAGCTTGGCGGGGGGTCTCTCCTACGAGCAGTACTTC
>TRBJ2-2|TRBD1|TRBV4-3|-
CASSQDLNRGFTGELFF
TGCGCCAGCAGCCAAGATCTTAACAGGGGTTTTACCGGGGAGCTGTTTTTT
>TRBJ2-7|TRBD2|TRBV10-3|-
CATSAGLEREGYEQYF
TGTGCCACCTCAGCAGGGCTGGAGCGGGAGGGCTACGAGCAGTACTTC
>TRBJ1-5|-|TRBV28|-
CASSPGIFSNQPQHF
TGTGCCAGCAGCCCCGGGATCTTTAGCAATCAGCCCCAGCATTTT
>TRBJ2-7|-|TRBV6-5|-
CATARDNIAYEQYF
TGTGCCACCGCACGGGACAACATCGCCTACGAGCAGTACTTC
>TRBJ1-2|-|TRBV30|-
CAWRSLGLEDGYTF
TGTGCCTGGAGGTCCTTGGGATTAGAGGATGGCTACACCTTC
>TRBJ2-7|-|TRBV4-1|-
CASSQTDSSYEQYF
TGCGCCAGCAGCCAAACGGACAGCTCCTACGAGCAGTACTTC